This T cell receptor (beta chain) emerged from a study of T-cell reconstitution after alpha-beta-depleted transplantation in children. This clonotype was seen at least ten times. Its antigen remains unidentified. Study-level findings and limits: Diversity of TCRbeta at day 60 was high in some patients, arising from surviving recipient T cells and thymic progenitors. The study reportedly traced alpha-beta T cells about two months after transplant to several hundred expanded graft clones.

For TCRbeta, the library was prepared with unique molecular identifiers. MiXCR, run by TCRdb on the PCR reads, gives a single entry per CDR3 protein. Among approximately 490,000 distinct CDR3 sequences listed, over 9.5% were seen once. The TCR originated in a child between 2 and 9 years old with inherited bone marrow failure, due to receive a stem cell transplant. The source was PBMCs, collected before TCRalphabeta/CD19-depleted stem cell transplant.

The CDR3 reads CASSQDGGSGYNEQFF. The DNA for the CDR3 is TGTGCCAGCAGCCAAGATGGCGGGAGCGGTTACAATGAGCAGTTCTTC. V usage is TRBV4-2 and J usage is TRBJ2-1; 7 bases match TRBD2. The CDR3 is 16 residues long. Trimming removed 0 bases from V and 4 bases from J; junction bases left unmatched: 6. Germline lookup yields CDR1 LGHNA and CDR2 YNFKEQ.